This entry is about one T cell receptor beta chain. 13 Jbeta primers and 60 Vbeta primers were used for the PCR. TCRdb keeps only in-frame clones here, not all; method: immunoSEQ multiplex PCR. The sample has hundreds of thousands of clones, approximately 80% seen once; the top ten hold more than 0.6%. CDR1 and CDR2 from the germline V gene are SNHLY and FYNNEI. The CDR3 loop spans 12 amino acids. Regarding donors, all were healthy bone marrow donors. This sample is part of a study of cytomegalovirus exposure and HLA in healthy donors. What was sequenced was PBMCs. The chain joins TRBV2 to TRBJ2-5; 9 bases match TRBD1. Gene TRBJ2-7 matches the end of the DNA better, so the J call may be wrong. The source of this sequence is a boy under 10 years old in good health and CMV-seronegative. The CDR3, as DNA: TGTGCCAGCAGGGACAGGGGCGACGAGCAGTACTTC. Its protein product is CASRDRGDEQYF.